The TCR beta chain under discussion was sequenced for a study of identical twins. V dropped 2 bases and J dropped 0 bases, with 7 bases sitting between them. The CDR3 sequence is 15 residues long. This clonotype was recorded many times. Its antigen is not identified. TCRdb reanalysed the 5' RACE reads using MiXCR and keeps one entry per CDR3 protein. In the table there are hundreds of thousands of distinct CDR3 sequences, roughly 6% of which are singletons. Study-wide results and limits: Beta out-of-frame sequences showed weaker excess twin sharing. Low generation-probability sequences were in excess among twin-shared out-of-frame alpha sequences. The more abundant beta clonotypes in cord blood had fewer insertions, and memory repertoires did not show this.

This TCR came from a man between 18 and 29 years old in good health. Sequencing was carried out using naive T cells sorted from blood. The rearrangement uses TRBV12-3 or TRBV12-4 and TRBJ2-2; no firm D call. Written as DNA, the CDR3 is TGTGCCAGCAGTTTAAGCGCCGCGAACACCGGGGAGCTGTTTTTT. This gives the protein CASSLSAANTGELFF.